This T cell receptor (beta chain) was recovered during a study of blood T cell repertoires in COVID-19. Across the study: The United States, Italy and Spain provided the acute and convalescent COVID-19 samples. T cells, B-cell-depleted T cells, or PBMCs supplied cDNA or gDNA.

In the authors' workflow: Quantification of nucleated cells was approximated via reference gene primer amplification. TCRdb's copy holds only in-frame clones and misses some; the assay was immunoSEQ multiplex PCR. V, J and clone size were drawn from that table, and D and trimming were deduced from the DNA. The table lists around 99,000 clones, 80% to 85% of them singletons. The sequence was obtained from a man between 65 and 85 years old with acute or convalescent COVID-19. Sample: peripheral blood.

CDR3 protein: CASSLAGIGNQPQHF. CDR3 DNA: TGCGCCAGCAGCTTGGCAGGGATTGGCAATCAGCCCCAGCATTTT. The genes are TRBV5-1 and TRBJ1-5; TRBD1 might be the D (5 bases). Per germline, CDR1 SGHRS and CDR2 YFSETQ. The CDR3 runs to 15 residues. The V end was cut by 0 bases, the J end by 2 bases, with 9 bases between.